Listed below are T cell receptor beta chains from one sample, sequenced in a study of PD-1 and CTLA-4 blockade in melanoma. TCRdb keeps only in-frame clones here, not all; method: immunoSEQ multiplex PCR. The table has around 21,000 clones, 70% to 90% seen once. Source: CD8+ T cells from peripheral blood, taken before anti-PD-1 treatment. These receptors were collected from a human donor with melanoma. The CDR3 runs from the conserved cysteine through the conserved F or W. A D gene is named only where the DNA matches it firmly. Size is stated for part of the rows, as once, few or many counts, or as a class when the clone is expanded.

j_call	clone_size	d_call	v_call	cdr3_length	cdr3_aa	cdr3_nt
TRBJ1-5	NA	NA	TRBV15	14	CATSKGRGGQPQHF	TGTGCCACCTCCAAGGGGCGAGGGGGTCAGCCCCAGCATTTT
TRBJ1-1	NA	NA	TRBV28	15	CASSPPAGLNTEAFF	TGTGCCAGCAGTCCCCCAGCAGGCCTGAACACTGAAGCTTTCTTT
TRBJ1-6	NA	TRBD1	TRBV28	14	CASSWDRDNSPLHF	TGTGCCAGCAGTTGGGACAGGGACAATTCACCCCTCCACTTT
TRBJ1-2	NA	NA	TRBV4-2	13	CASSQGGIYGYTF	TGTGCCAGCAGCCAGGGGGGGATCTATGGCTACACCTTC
TRBJ2-1	NA	NA	TRBV28	17	CASILRGAPTVSNEQFF	TGTGCCAGCATCCTACGTGGGGCGCCTACGGTTTCCAATGAGCAGTTCTTC
TRBJ2-1	NA	NA	TRBV4-1	14	CASSQGGGGNEQFF	TGCGCCAGCAGCCAAGGAGGAGGTGGCAATGAGCAGTTCTTC
TRBJ1-2	NA	NA	TRBV6-5	13	CASSPRGFTGYTF	TGTGCCAGCAGCCCGAGGGGGTTTACTGGCTACACCTTC
TRBJ2-7	NA	NA	TRBV7-8	12	CASSLKGDEQYF	TGTGCCAGCAGCTTGAAGGGAGACGAGCAGTACTTC
TRBJ1-1	NA	NA	TRBV12-2	14	CASRLGEMNTEAFF	TGTGCAAGTCGCTTAGGGGAAATGAACACTGAAGCTTTCTTT
TRBJ1-2	NA	TRBD1	TRBV6-2/TRBV6-3	12	CASSRTGDGYTF	TGTGCCAGCAGTCGGACAGGGGATGGCTACACCTTC
TRBJ2-3	NA	NA	TRBV27	14	CASSPSTETDTQYF	TGTGCCAGCAGTCCCTCGACAGAGACAGATACGCAGTATTTT
TRBJ1-1	NA	TRBD1	TRBV11-1	14	CASSWGQMNTEAFF	TGTGCCAGCAGCTGGGGACAGATGAACACTGAAGCTTTCTTT
TRBJ1-1	few	NA	TRBV7-9	14	CASRFEGGRTEAFF	TGTGCCAGCAGATTCGAGGGGGGACGGACTGAAGCTTTCTTT
TRBJ2-1	NA	NA	TRBV12-3/TRBV12-4	12	CASSSRTYEQFF	TGTGCCAGCAGTTCCCGAACTTATGAGCAGTTCTTC
TRBJ2-2	once	NA	TRBV29-1	13	CSVEKGNTGELFF	TGCAGCGTTGAGAAGGGGAACACCGGGGAGCTGTTTTTT
TRBJ2-7	NA	NA	TRBV2	14	CASSRQDYPYEQYF	TGTGCCAGCAGTAGACAGGACTACCCCTACGAGCAGTACTTC
TRBJ1-2	NA	NA	TRBV5-1	13	CASSLVRMTDYTF	TGCGCCAGCAGCTTGGTAAGAATGACCGACTACACCTTC
TRBJ2-7	once	TRBD1	TRBV27	12	CASSDRGHEQYF	TGTGCCAGCAGCGACAGGGGCCACGAGCAGTACTTC
TRBJ1-5	NA	NA	TRBV19	14	CASSTHPGDQPQHF	TGTGCCAGTAGTACACATCCGGGTGATCAGCCCCAGCATTTT
TRBJ1-1	few	NA	TRBV3-1/TRBV3-2	14	CASSPAPAGSQAFF	TGTGCCAGCAGCCCCGCCCCGGCAGGTTCACAAGCTTTCTTT
TRBJ2-2	NA	TRBD1	TRBV6-4	14	CASSDPTGTGELFF	TGTGCCAGCAGTGACCCGACAGGGACCGGGGAGCTGTTTTTT
TRBJ2-1	NA	NA	TRBV7-8	13	CASSLALHNEQFF	TGTGCCAGCAGCTTAGCCCTTCACAATGAGCAGTTCTTC
TRBJ2-1	once	TRBD2	TRBV5-1	16	CASSLASGGLYNEQFF	TGCGCCAGCAGCTTGGCTAGCGGGGGCCTTTACAATGAGCAGTTCTTC
TRBJ1-4	NA	TRBD1	TRBV28	14	CASSPGQLNEKLFF	TGTGCCAGCAGCCCGGGACAGCTTAATGAAAAACTGTTTTTT
TRBJ2-1	NA	TRBD1	TRBV28	15	CASSATGGSYNEQFF	TGTGCCAGCAGTGCTACAGGGGGCTCCTACAATGAGCAGTTCTTC
TRBJ2-7	NA	NA	TRBV6-1	13	CASSDDQTYEQYF	TGTGCCAGCAGTGACGACCAAACCTACGAGCAGTACTTC
TRBJ1-1	NA	NA	TRBV30	11	CAWHANTEAFF	TGTGCCTGGCATGCGAACACTGAAGCTTTCTTT
TRBJ2-7	few	NA	TRBV2	11	CASTRAYEQYF	TGTGCCAGCACCCGTGCCTACGAGCAGTACTTC
TRBJ1-1	once	NA	TRBV14	16	CASSQNHGHWNTEAFF	TGTGCCAGCAGCCAGAATCATGGACACTGGAACACTGAAGCTTTCTTT
TRBJ1-1	once	NA	TRBV25-1	11	CASSPGDDAFF	TGTGCCAGCAGTCCAGGAGACGACGCTTTCTTT
TRBJ1-2	NA	TRBD1	TRBV7-8	15	CASSPRDRDDYGYTF	TGTGCCAGCAGCCCCCGGGACAGAGACGACTATGGCTACACCTTC
TRBJ1-2	once	TRBD1	TRBV4-2	15	CASSQEYRGYYGYTF	TGTGCCAGCAGCCAAGAGTACAGGGGATACTATGGCTACACCTTC
TRBJ1-5	NA	NA	TRBV30	14	CAWSVLEGSQPQHF	TGTGCCTGGAGTGTACTTGAGGGAAGTCAGCCCCAGCATTTT
TRBJ1-5	once	NA	TRBV28	16	CASSLRLGGTGPPQHF	TGTGCCAGCAGTTTAAGGTTGGGGGGCACGGGTCCGCCCCAGCATTTT
TRBJ2-2	NA	NA	TRBV30	12	CAWSVLVGELFF	TGTGCCTGGAGTGTACTGGTCGGGGAGCTGTTTTTT
TRBJ2-2	NA	TRBD2	TRBV5-1	17	CASSLNSGGLFTGELFF	TGCGCCAGCAGCTTGAATAGCGGGGGGCTCTTCACCGGGGAGCTGTTTTTT
TRBJ1-2	NA	NA	TRBV4-1	17	CASSQMPGQVAIHGYTF	TGCGCCAGCAGCCAGATGCCGGGACAAGTGGCGATTCATGGCTACACCTTC